This T cell receptor (beta chain) emerged from a study of early T cells in non-severe SARS-CoV-2 infection. The wider study: Sequencing of bulk RNA from unsorted whole blood was done, without chain pairing. The study's findings and limits: Matching against VDJdb likely underestimated virus-specific expansions, favoring anti-spike CD8.

Attachment of unique molecular identifiers to individual cDNA molecules was performed. TCRdb itself ran the 5' RACE reads through MiXCR, one entry per CDR3 protein. The table has approximately 70,000 distinct CDR3 sequences, around 10% seen once. On this clonotype itself: Its antigen remains unknown. An end of the junction differs from the germline gene, which may be a read error.

CDR1 is MDHEN, CDR2 SYDVKM, per germline. The length of the CDR3 is 14 residues. This TCR was sampled from an adult who was a healthcare worker with PCR-confirmed SARS-CoV-2 infection or an uninfected control (not recorded which). The genes are TRBV28 and TRBJ2-1; 7 nucleotides match TRBD1. The sample in question was whole blood, obtained at baseline. The DNA of the CDR3 is TGTGTCAGCAGACGCGAAGACAGGGACAATGAGCAGTTCTTC. The encoded protein is CVSRREDRDNEQFF.